This T cell receptor beta chain was identified in a study of blood T cell repertoires in COVID-19. Study as a whole: Both acute and convalescent COVID-19 samples were obtained from the United States, Italy and Spain. In each case, the material was cDNA or gDNA derived from T cells, B-cell-depleted T cells, or PBMCs.

Some clones are missing from TCRdb's copy, which holds only in-frame ones; the method was immunoSEQ multiplex PCR. This table holds more than 85,000 clones, around nine tenths found once. This clone appeared a few times. This CDR3 has 15 residues. Germline V gives CDR1 KGHDR, CDR2 SFDVKD. V gave up 9 bases and J gave up 6 bases; unmatched junction bases: 11. This receptor was obtained from a man aged 55 to 70 with acute or convalescent COVID-19. The sample consisted of peripheral blood. The chain couples TRBV24-1 to TRBJ2-2; the match to TRBD1 covers 8 bases. The CDR3 bases are TGTGCCACCGCGGGACAGGATTCGTTCCCCGGGGAGCTGTTTTTT. It encodes CATAGQDSFPGELFF.